This is a list of T cell receptor beta chains from one sample in a study of cytomegalovirus exposure and HLA in healthy donors. Sequencing used immunoSEQ multiplex PCR; TCRdb keeps in-frame clones, though not all of them. Here the sample spans some 60,000 clones, approximately 93% being singletons. The sample was PBMCs. These receptors originate from a man between 18 and 29 years old in good health and CMV-seropositive. Each CDR3 is given with its conserved first and last residue. D genes are given only for firm matches. Clone size is shown for a subset of rows, as once, few, many or a class of expanded clone.

V: TRBV29-1; size: once; length: 17; D: TRBD1; J: TRBJ2-1; DNA: TGCAGCGTTGAGGGACAGGGAAGCGGGGTGTCCTACAATGAGCAGTTCTTC; CDR3: CSVEGQGSGVSYNEQFF
V: TRBV9; size: -; length: 16; D: -; J: TRBJ2-2; DNA: TGTGCCAGCAGCGTAGGAATAGCGGCGAACACCGGGGAGCTGTTTTTT; CDR3: CASSVGIAANTGELFF
V: TRBV28; size: -; length: 20; D: TRBD2; J: TRBJ2-1; DNA: TGTGCCAGCAGTCCCGTGGGAGTAGCGGGGGGTCGGTCCGATTACAATGAGCAGTTCTTC; CDR3: CASSPVGVAGGRSDYNEQFF
V: TRBV30; size: -; length: 13; D: -; J: TRBJ1-4; DNA: TGTGCCTGGAGCGTCAGGCCGAATGAAAAACTGTTTTTT; CDR3: CAWSVRPNEKLFF
V: TRBV9; size: -; length: 16; D: TRBD2; J: TRBJ2-1; DNA: TGTGCCAGCAGCGCCTGGGGACTAGCGGGAAAAAATGAGCAGTTCTTC; CDR3: CASSAWGLAGKNEQFF
V: TRBV6-5; size: -; length: 15; D: TRBD1; J: TRBJ2-1; DNA: TGTGCCAGCACCTCCCCCAGGGGGACCTACAATGAGCAGTTCTTC; CDR3: CASTSPRGTYNEQFF
V: TRBV27; size: -; length: 13; D: -; J: TRBJ1-1; DNA: TGTGCCAGCAGTCTAGCAGGGGTCGCTGAAGCTTTCTTT; CDR3: CASSLAGVAEAFF
V: TRBV20-1; size: -; length: 11; D: -; J: TRBJ1-1; DNA: TGCAGTGCTTACAGGAACACTGAAGCTTTCTTT; CDR3: CSAYRNTEAFF
V: TRBV4-1; size: -; length: 15; D: -; J: TRBJ1-2; DNA: TGCGCCAGCAGCCAAGTAGGCCAGGGCTATCATGGCTACACCTTC; CDR3: CASSQVGQGYHGYTF
V: TRBV7-8; size: -; length: 15; D: TRBD2; J: TRBJ2-1; DNA: TGTGCCAGCAGCTCCGCTAGCGGGGCCTACAATGAGCAGTTCTTC; CDR3: CASSSASGAYNEQFF
V: TRBV25-1; size: -; length: 17; D: -; J: TRBJ2-5; DNA: TGTGCCAGCAGTGAACCCCCCCGCAGGGATATCCAAGAGACCCAGTACTTC; CDR3: CASSEPPRRDIQETQYF
V: TRBV27; size: -; length: 18; D: TRBD2; J: TRBJ2-1; DNA: TGTGCCAGCACCCTCCCCTTCTGGACTAGCGGACTATACAATGAGCAGTTCTTC; CDR3: CASTLPFWTSGLYNEQFF
V: TRBV6-1; size: once; length: 15; D: -; J: TRBJ2-1; DNA: TGTGCCAGCAGTGAAGAGGCGGGCGGCTACAATGAGCAGTTCTTC; CDR3: CASSEEAGGYNEQFF
V: TRBV5-1; size: -; length: 14; D: TRBD1; J: TRBJ1-6; DNA: TGCGCCAGCAGCTTACGACAGGGCGATTCACCCCTCCACTTT; CDR3: CASSLRQGDSPLHF
V: TRBV7-2; size: -; length: 13; D: -; J: TRBJ2-7; DNA: TGTGCCAGCAGCCTAACAGGGATCTACGAGCAGTACTTC; CDR3: CASSLTGIYEQYF
V: TRBV7-2; size: -; length: 16; D: TRBD2; J: TRBJ2-7; DNA: TGTGCCAGCAGCTTATCATCTGCGGGAGTCCCCTACGAGCAGTACTTC; CDR3: CASSLSSAGVPYEQYF